This T cell receptor (beta chain) was profiled in a study of blood T cell repertoires in COVID-19. Data came from immunoSEQ multiplex PCR; TCRdb stores just in-frame clones and leaves some out. The data show some 69,000 clones, with 80% to 90% seen just once and about 5% held by the top ten. Trimming at V came to 3 bases and at J to 2 bases, leaving 8 bases not matched to a gene. The CDR3 is 16 residues long. The V gene's germline CDR1 is SGHDN and CDR2 FVKESK. The chain is built from TRBV14 and TRBJ1-1; 8 bases fit TRBD1. This receptor was identified in a woman aged 45 to 65 with active COVID-19. Sequences were obtained from peripheral blood. The CDR3 nucleotides are TGTGCCAGCAGCCAGCTCCGCGGACAGGGTAACACTGAAGCTTTCTTT. This translates into CASSQLRGQGNTEAFF.